Detailed here is one T cell receptor beta chain. Its antigen is not identified. Profiled with immunoSEQ multiplex PCR; TCRdb holds only in-frame clones, not every one. Among some 47,000 clones, approximately 86% were seen once, and the ten largest hold about 50%. The ends lost 9 bases at V and 14 bases at J; junction bases unmatched: 5. Germline CDR1 reads SNHLY; CDR2 reads FYNNEI. This CDR3 comprises 12 residues. The record originates from a study of T cell responses to AZD1222 COVID-19 vaccine. The study's findings and limits: Vaccine-associated CD4 TCRs ranged over spike, dominating at 160-218 and 743-854. Unmutated variant regions are reportedly targeted by nearly half of spike-specific TCRs. Two doses of AZD1222 preceded a rise in Spike-specific TCR breadth and depth. The study identified only five or six AZD1222 recipients as seropositive at baseline.

Sequencing was performed on peripheral blood, taken on day 0 of AZD1222 vaccination. The TCR sequence derives from an adult in good health. This sequence joins TRBV2 and TRBJ2-1, with 15 bases aligning to TRBD2. CDR3 coding DNA: TGTGCCAGAGGACTAGCGGGGGGGCCGGAGTTCTTC. Translated, it gives CARGLAGGPEFF.